The entry below describes one T cell receptor beta chain. This sample is drawn from a study of cytomegalovirus exposure and HLA in healthy donors. Both 60 Vbeta primers and 13 Jbeta primers went into the PCR. The protocol was immunoSEQ multiplex PCR, while the TCRdb copy is restricted to in-frame clones and leaves out a portion. Here the sample spans approximately 160,000 clones, around 80% being singletons. The clonotype was recovered from a man aged 40-49 years in good health and CMV-seronegative. The specimen was PBMCs.

CDR3 protein: CASSRAGTTYNEQFF. In DNA form, the CDR3 reads TGTGCCAGCAGCAGAGCCGGGACTACATACAATGAGCAGTTCTTC. This sequence joins TRBV9 and TRBJ2-1, with TRBD2 matching over 7 bases. This CDR3 contains 15 residues. V was pared by 4 bases and J by 4 bases, with 8 bases of the junction left unmatched. Germline V lookup: CDR1 SGDLS, CDR2 YYNGEE.